These 5 T cell receptor beta chains were sequenced from one sample in a study of blood T cells in healthy people across ages (dated by TCRdb to between 2014 and 2017). The library was generated by 5' RACE. The reads were generated on an Illumina HiSeq 2500. The second PCR ran for about 7 to 11 cycles and used a J-beta primer mix along with a sample-barcoded 5' primer. The public reads were reanalyzed by TCRdb: fastp trimming at Q25, MiXCR alignment, in-frame beta chains only. Each entry is one CDR3 protein sequence, shown with its most common DNA and genes. This sample gives approximately 1.5 million distinct CDR3 sequences in total; 42% of them show up just once. The ten top clones hold just over 4% of the sample. Sequenced input: blood. Receptor source: a young woman in good health.

The chain links TRBV20-1 to TRBJ2-1, with D perhaps matching TRBD2 (6 bases). The ends were cut back, 6 bases at V and 5 bases at J, with 23 bases in the middle. The germline gives CDR1 DFQATT, CDR2 SNEGSKA (reference sequence). The CDR3 loop spans 16 amino acids. The CDR3 loop reads CSAAGAGPRAHNEQFF. In DNA, the CDR3 is TGCAGTGCCGCCGGTGCGGGGCCGCGTGCACACAATGAGCAGTTCTTC.

The gene calls are TRBV7-2 and TRBJ2-5; D is unclear. The CDR3 totals 14 residues. The ends were cut back, 5 bases at V and 5 bases at J, with 15 bases in the middle. Germline CDR1 reads SGHTA; CDR2 reads FQGNSA. This chain's CDR3 is CASSLVSLTETQYF. CDR3 coding DNA: TGTGCCAGCAGCCTAGTGTCACTTACGGAGACCCAGTACTTC.

The chain has TRBV28 and TRBJ2-7; weak D call: TRBD1 (6 bases). The CDR3 is 12 amino acids. Germline CDR1 MDHEN, CDR2 SYDVKM. V lost 8 bases and J lost 3, with 11 bases in between. This CDR3 reads CASRTEFYEQYF. The CDR3, as DNA: TGTGCCAGCCGGACAGAATTCTACGAGCAGTACTTC.

The chain uses TRBV29-1 and TRBJ2-1; TRBD2 matches at 9 bases. CDR1 is SQVTM, CDR2 ANQGSEA, per germline. V gave up 4 bases and J gave up 0 bases; unmatched junction bases: 10. The CDR3 is 17 residues long. CDR3: CSVGRIAGVSSYNEQFF. The CDR3 region has the DNA TGCAGCGTTGGTAGAATAGCGGGGGTAAGCTCCTACAATGAGCAGTTCTTC.

This clonotype was counted only a few times. The rearrangement uses TRBV6-2 or TRBV6-3 and TRBJ2-7, with 9 nucleotides matching TRBD1. Unmatched junction bases numbered 5, after V lost 6 bases and J lost 2 bases. This CDR3 has 14 amino acids. Germline values: CDR1 MNHEY, CDR2 SVGEGT. CDR3 in DNA: TGTGCCAGCAGAGTATGGACAGGGGCCTACGAGCAGTACTTC. Protein: CASRVWTGAYEQYF.